This passage covers 24 T cell receptor beta chains from one sample sequenced in a study of OX40 agonist ivuxolimab in advanced cancers. Sequenced by immunoSEQ multiplex PCR; TCRdb stores in-frame clones only, minus some. The sample holds some 70,000 clones, 70% to 90% seen once. Specimen: CD4+ or CD8+ T cells sorted from blood, collected in a trial of the OX40 agonist ivuxolimab. These receptors were collected from an adult with an advanced solid tumor such as melanoma, head and neck, liver or kidney cancer.

The chain carries TRBV5-6 and TRBJ2-5; weak D call: TRBD1 (6 bases). Germline values: CDR1 SGHDT, CDR2 YYEEEE. V lost 3 bases and J 2 bases, leaving 8 bases between the germline ends. The CDR3 length is 13 residues. The CDR3 region is CASSYRVQETQYF. CDR3 sequence (DNA): TGTGCCAGCAGCTACAGGGTTCAAGAGACCCAGTACTTC.

J is TRBJ2-5 and V is TRBV6-6; tentative D call: TRBD1 (6 bases). V gave up 6 bases and J gave up 3 bases, with 17 bases separating them. The CDR3 sequence is 15 residues long. From germline, CDR1 is MNHNY and CDR2 SVGAGI (reference sequence). CDR3 in amino acids: CASSHPLGGEETQYF. As DNA, the CDR3 is TGTGCCAGCAGCCACCCTCTAGGGGGAGAAGAGACCCAGTACTTC.

The chain combines TRBV7-2 with TRBJ1-5, with a possible D match to TRBD1 (6 bases). Germline assignment: CDR1 SGHTA and CDR2 FQGNSA. The CDR3 runs 13 residues. With 5 bases removed from V and 8 bases from J, the gap between germline ends came to 13 bases. The CDR3 region has the DNA TGTGCCAGCAGCCGGGGGGCGCGGGAGCCCCAGCATTTT. As protein: CASSRGAREPQHF.

This chain connects TRBV4-1 to TRBJ2-2; D ambiguous. The germline V and J ends were trimmed by 0 bases and 1 base, with 0 bases remaining between them. Germline V gene sequence: CDR1 MGHRA, CDR2 YSYEKL. The CDR3 contains 13 residues. The CDR3 DNA follows: TGCGCCAGCAGCCAAGAGAACACCGGGGAGCTGTTTTTT. This encodes CASSQENTGELFF.

The chain combines TRBV5-6 with TRBJ2-1; 7 bases align to TRBD2. The germline gives CDR1 SGHDT, CDR2 YYEEEE. This CDR3 spans 14 amino acids. V gave up 2 bases and J gave up 9 bases; unmatched junction bases: 8. Here the CDR3 DNA reads TGTGCCAGCAGCTTTGGGGCGGGGGAAGGTGAGCAGTTCTTC. Translated: CASSFGAGEGEQFF.

The chain uses TRBV6-5 and TRBJ2-2; D is ambiguous. CDR3 length equals 11 residues. CDR1 is MNHEY, CDR2 SVGAGI, per germline. V lost 7 bases and J 6 bases, leaving 6 bases between the germline ends. CDR3 sequence: CASNSPGELFF. The CDR3 DNA reads TGTGCCAGCAATTCTCCCGGGGAGCTGTTTTTT.

The rearrangement joins TRBV4-3 to TRBJ1-2; TRBD1 agrees at 8 bases. The J segment lost 3 bases and the V segment lost 2 bases, leaving 5 bases of the junction unmatched. The germline CDR1 and CDR2 sequences are LGHNA and YSLEER. The CDR3 contains 15 residues. The CDR3 protein is CASSQSRTGYYGYTF. CDR3 DNA: TGCGCCAGCAGCCAATCTCGGACAGGGTACTATGGCTACACCTTC.

This clone was observed once. The chain carries TRBV14 and TRBJ2-7; 9 bases fit TRBD1. V was pared by 3 bases and J by 2 bases, with 5 bases of the junction left unmatched. From germline, CDR1 is SGHDN and CDR2 FVKESK. This CDR3 is 15 amino acids long. CDR3 coding DNA: TGTGCCAGCAGCCAGGGGACAGGGCCGACCTACGAGCAGTACTTC. Protein product: CASSQGTGPTYEQYF.

The chain joins TRBV28 to TRBJ1-2, with a weak D call TRBD1 (5 bases). Germline CDR1 is MDHEN and CDR2 is SYDVKM. V was pared by 3 bases and J by 1 base, with 12 bases between. CDR3 length: 15 residues. The CDR3 DNA reads TGTGCCAGCAGTTTCTCCCGGGGGAATAACTATGGCTACACCTTC. It encodes CASSFSRGNNYGYTF.

This chain's CDR3 is CATSSTGTGKREQYF. The CDR3, as DNA: TGTGCCACCAGCAGCACCGGGACAGGAAAACGCGAGCAGTACTTC. The chain carries TRBV15 and TRBJ2-7; 8 positions match TRBD1. Germline loops: CDR1 LNHNV, CDR2 YYDKDF (reference sequence). The CDR3 consists of 15 residues. Trimming took 3 bases from V and 6 from J; bases not matched to a gene: 10.

The CDR3 DNA sequence: TGTGCCAGCAGTTATATGGGATCAGGAAACACCATATATTTT. Its translation: CASSYMGSGNTIYF. V usage is TRBV6-6 and J usage is TRBJ1-3; D is unclear. This CDR3 is 14 amino acids long. The germline gives CDR1 MNHNY, CDR2 SVGAGI (reference sequence). The V and J ends lost 3 bases and 4 bases respectively, with 10 bases between them.

V is TRBV28 and J is TRBJ2-7; D is undetermined. This CDR3 comprises 13 residues. In germline, CDR1 is MDHEN, CDR2 SYDVKM. V lost 6 bases to trimming and J lost 3 bases, with 12 bases between them. The CDR3 is CASSNSLLYEQYF. The CDR3 DNA reads TGTGCCAGCAGCAACTCCCTACTCTACGAGCAGTACTTC.

The chain joins TRBV1 to TRBJ2-7; the table's D call of TRBD1 was not tested on the DNA. TRBV1 counts as a pseudogene. This CDR3 region has 17 residues. The CDR3 loop reads CTSSRAVYRDISYEQYF. CDR3 sequence (DNA): TGCACCAGCAGCCGTGCCGTTTACCGGGACATCTCCTACGAGCAGTACTTC.

This clone occurred a few times. The chain carries TRBV5-8 and TRBJ2-5; the D gene could be TRBD1 or TRBD2 (6 bases each). This CDR3 contains 15 residues. Trimming removed 4 bases at V and 4 bases at J, with 17 bases between. The germline V gene encodes CDR1 SGHTS and CDR2 YDEGEE. The CDR3 loop is CASSPLSGGRETQYF. The CDR3 nucleotides are TGTGCCAGCAGCCCCCTCTCCGGGGGCCGAGAGACCCAGTACTTC.

CDR3 region: CASSQGLGSSGNTIYF. The CDR3 DNA sequence: TGTGCCAGCTCACAAGGGCTGGGTTCCTCTGGAAACACCATATATTTT. The chain carries TRBV18 and TRBJ1-3; no clear D gene. Per the germline V gene, CDR1 is KGHSH and CDR2 is LQKENI. V lost 4 bases and J 0 bases, leaving 13 bases between the germline ends. The CDR3 sequence is 16 residues long.

The chain combines TRBV6-1 with TRBJ1-2; D is uncertain. The CDR3 is 14 amino acids. V lost 4 bases and J 1 base, leaving 10 bases between the germline ends. CDR1 MNHNS and CDR2 SASEGT come from the germline V gene. This CDR3 is CASSALTFNYGYTF. For the CDR3, the DNA is TGTGCCAGCAGTGCCTTGACATTTAACTATGGCTACACCTTC.

The CDR3 DNA reads as TGCGCCAGCGCCCGGGGGAGCTCCTACAATGAGCAGTTCTTC. It yields the protein CASARGSSYNEQFF. The chain links TRBV4-3 to TRBJ2-1, with D possibly matching TRBD2 (6 bases). The CDR3 runs to 14 residues. V was trimmed by 8 bases and J by 0 bases, leaving 11 bases between them. CDR1 LGHNA and CDR2 YSLEER come from the germline V gene.

The rearrangement joins TRBV7-2 to TRBJ2-1; 8 bases match TRBD1. The CDR3 is made up of 15 amino acids. V was pared by 4 bases and J by 11 bases, with 13 bases of the junction left unmatched. CDR1 and CDR2 (germline): SGHTA, FQGNSA. The CDR3 region has the DNA TGTGCCAGCAGCTCTACTTGGGACAGGAGGGATCAGCAGTTCTTC. It specifies CASSSTWDRRDQQFF.

This chain connects TRBV2 to TRBJ2-5; 9 bases map to TRBD1. This CDR3 has 14 amino acids. The V gene end was trimmed by 6 bases and the J gene end by 5 bases; junction bases not matched to a gene: 7. Germline V gene lookup returns CDR1 SNHLY and CDR2 FYNNEI. DNA for the CDR3: TGTGCCAGCAGCCAAGACAGGGGGGAGGAGACCCAGTACTTC. Translated: CASSQDRGEETQYF.

In nucleotides, the CDR3 is TGTGCCAGCAGCGTAGGATCGAGTGAAGCTTTCTTT. Residues: CASSVGSSEAFF. V is TRBV9 and J is TRBJ1-1; no clear D. The V end lost 0 bases, the J end lost 7 bases, and 7 bases lay between the germline ends. The CDR3 contains 12 residues. CDR1 is SGDLS and CDR2 is YYNGEE in the germline V gene.

The V call is TRBV2, the J call TRBJ2-3; 8 positions agree with TRBD1. Germline assignment: CDR1 SNHLY and CDR2 FYNNEI. Trimming at V came to 8 bases and at J to 1 base, leaving 11 bases not matched to a gene. The CDR3 consists of 16 residues. The chain's CDR3 is CASSWGPGQGTDTQYF. CDR3 bases: TGTGCCAGCTCCTGGGGGCCGGGACAGGGCACAGATACGCAGTATTTT.

The chain combines TRBV5-4 with TRBJ2-5; 8 nucleotides match TRBD2. This CDR3 is 14 amino acids long. The J segment lost 4 bases and the V segment lost 4 bases, leaving 6 bases of the junction unmatched. Per the germline V gene, CDR1 is SGHNT and CDR2 is YYREEE (reference sequence). This CDR3 reads CASSRKTSGETQYF. CDR3 coding DNA: TGTGCCAGCAGCAGAAAAACTAGCGGAGAGACCCAGTACTTC.

In nucleotides, the CDR3 is TGTGCCACCAGCATAACACCGGGACTAGCGGAAGAGACCCAGTACTTC. Protein: CATSITPGLAEETQYF. The chain couples TRBV15 to TRBJ2-5, with 11 bases aligning to TRBD2. The CDR3 extends over 16 amino acids. Per germline, CDR1 LNHNV and CDR2 YYDKDF (reference sequence). The J segment lost 3 bases and the V segment lost 4 bases, leaving 7 bases of the junction unmatched.

V usage is TRBV4-2 and J usage is TRBJ2-7; 16 nucleotides align to TRBD2. The CDR3 is 18 residues long. V dropped 4 bases and J dropped 6; count of bases not matched to a gene: 12. Germline loops: CDR1 LGHNA, CDR2 YNFKEQ. CDR3 in DNA: TGTGCCAGCAGCCGGCAGACGGGACTAGCGGGAGGGGGAGGCGAGCAGTACTTC. Translating gives CASSRQTGLAGGGGEQYF.